These 23 T cell receptor beta chains share one sample of origin, sequenced in a study of blood T cell repertoires in COVID-19. The repertoire was sequenced with immunoSEQ multiplex PCR; TCRdb's copy has only in-frame clones and lacks some. The repertoire has 150,000 or so clones, about 83% of them found once; the top ten carry 5%. Source material: peripheral blood. These receptor sequences come from a human donor in a cohort sampled during active COVID-19.

The rearrangement uses TRBV5-1 and TRBJ1-1, with TRBD1 identical over 8 bases. The trim removed 0 bases at V and 11 bases at J, leaving 9 bases unmatched. Germline loops: CDR1 SGHRS, CDR2 YFSETQ. The length of the CDR3 is 14 residues. CDR3 nucleotide sequence: TGCGCCAGCAGCTTGGAATTAGGACAGGGCGAGGCTTTCTTT. It translates to CASSLELGQGEAFF.

The chain carries TRBV18 and TRBJ2-6, with D unclear. Trimming pared 5 bases from V and 0 bases from J, leaving 20 bases between. The CDR3 is 19 amino acids. Germline V gene sequence: CDR1 KGHSH, CDR2 LQKENI. As DNA, the CDR3 is TGTGCCAGCTCAAACCAAGCTTGGGCAGGCCCCTCTGGGGCCAACGTCCTGACTTTC. Amino acids: CASSNQAWAGPSGANVLTF.

In DNA form, the CDR3 reads TGTGCCAGCAGCCTTCAGGGAGGCGAGCAGTACTTC. Its translation: CASSLQGGEQYF. V usage is TRBV13 and J usage is TRBJ2-7, with D tentatively TRBD2 (6 bases). The CDR3 spans 12 residues. The germline V gene encodes CDR1 PRHDT and CDR2 FYEKMQ (reference sequence). With 5 bases removed from V and 6 bases from J, the gap between germline ends came to 11 bases.

This chain uses TRBV27 with TRBJ1-5, with D possibly TRBD1 on 6 matching bases. The V end was cut by 6 bases, the J end by 3 bases, with 12 bases between. The CDR3 runs to 14 residues. The germline gives CDR1 MNHEY, CDR2 SMNVEV (reference sequence). In nucleotides, the CDR3 is TGTGCCAGCAGCCCTCGGGGGGCCAATCAGCCCCAGCATTTT. Protein sequence: CASSPRGANQPQHF.

The chain couples TRBV9 to TRBJ1-1; no clear D. Trimming removed 4 bases at V and 10 bases at J, with 23 bases between. Looked up from germline, CDR1 is SGDLS and CDR2 is YYNGEE. The CDR3 has 15 residues. Here the CDR3 reads CASSPGVVAPGRAFF. CDR3 DNA sequence: TGTGCCAGCAGCCCAGGAGTCGTTGCCCCCGGGAGAGCTTTCTTT. The full variable domain, its missing parts supplied by reference TRBV9 and TRBJ1-1, is DSGVTQTPKHLITATGQRVTLRCSPRSGDLSVYWYQQSLDQGLQFLIQYYNGEERAKGNILERFSAQQFPDLHSELNLSSLELGDSALYFCASSPGVVAPGRAFFGQGTRLTVV.

The chain uses TRBV1 and TRBJ1-6. TRBV1 is classified as a pseudogene. The CDR3 is 17 amino acids. CDR3: CTSSQPHEGGLGSPLHF. In DNA form, the CDR3 reads TGCACCAGCAGCCAACCCCATGAGGGGGGGCTTGGTTCACCCCTCCACTTT.

This chain uses TRBV10-3 with TRBJ1-4; 7 bases agree with TRBD1. This CDR3 has 16 residues. V dropped 2 bases and J dropped 7; count of bases not matched to a gene: 10. CDR1 is ENHRY, CDR2 SYGVKD, per germline. The CDR3 loop is CAISEQLTGTLEKLFF. For the CDR3, the DNA is TGTGCCATCAGTGAGCAATTGACAGGGACCCTTGAAAAACTGTTTTTT.

The chain employs TRBV28 and TRBJ1-6, with a tentative D call TRBD1 (6 bases). V was pared by 4 bases and J by 6 bases, with 19 bases between. This CDR3 is 17 amino acids long. The germline V gene encodes CDR1 MDHEN and CDR2 SYDVKM. CDR3 residues: CASSSYSTGSRNSPLHF. The CDR3 nucleotides read TGTGCCAGCAGTTCGTACTCTACAGGGTCGCGTAATTCACCCCTCCACTTT.

The gene calls are TRBV28 and TRBJ1-2, with TRBD1 matching over 7 bases. Germline assignment: CDR1 MDHEN and CDR2 SYDVKM. V dropped 10 bases and J dropped 4; count of bases not matched to a gene: 9. The CDR3 consists of 13 residues. This CDR3 is CAIRRRQGYGYTF. The CDR3 nucleotides read TGTGCCATCCGTAGAAGACAGGGCTATGGCTACACCTTC.

This sequence joins TRBV7-9 and TRBJ2-7, with D maybe TRBD2 (6 bases). The V gene's germline CDR1 is SEHNR and CDR2 FQNEAQ (reference sequence). V was shortened by 5 bases and J by 3 bases, with 14 bases between the two germline ends. The CDR3 extends over 14 amino acids. CDR3 DNA: TGTGCCAGCAGCCTTGGGGGGACTGGCTACGAGCAGTACTTC. Its protein is CASSLGGTGYEQYF.

V gene TRBV6-5 combines with J gene TRBJ2-7, with a tentative D call TRBD1 (5 bases). CDR1 MNHEY and CDR2 SVGAGI come from the germline V gene. V shed 3 bases and J shed 3 bases, with 15 bases lying between them. The CDR3 is 15 residues long. The CDR3 loop reads CASSYYSGPLYEQYF. In DNA form, the CDR3 reads TGTGCCAGCAGTTATTATTCAGGGCCCCTCTACGAGCAGTACTTC.

The chain carries TRBV3-1 (or the pseudogene TRBV3-2) and TRBJ1-2; TRBD1 agrees at 8 bases. V dropped 0 bases and J dropped 7; count of bases not matched to a gene: 7. CDR3 length: 15 residues. Germline V CDR1 and CDR2: LGHDT, YNNKEL (reference sequence). CDR3 residues: CASSQDDRGRRGYTF. CDR3 nucleotide sequence: TGTGCCAGCAGCCAAGATGACAGGGGTCGGCGTGGCTACACCTTC.

The rearrangement links TRBV6-5 to TRBJ2-7; a weak D match, TRBD1 (6 bases). The germline CDR1 and CDR2 sequences are MNHEY and SVGAGI. V lost 2 bases, J lost 3 bases, and 17 bases lay in between. The CDR3 contains 16 residues. The CDR3 DNA sequence: TGTGCCAGCAGTTACGGGCCCCCAGGGGAATTCTACGAGCAGTACTTC. Translation: CASSYGPPGEFYEQYF.

In this sample, this clone turned up once. This chain links TRBV4-3 with TRBJ1-2; D possibly corresponds to TRBD1 (5 bases). In germline, CDR1 is LGHNA, CDR2 YSLEER. Trimming cost V 0 bases and J 3 bases, with 14 bases left between them. CDR3 size: 16 residues. CDR3 protein: CASSQDLKGLDYGYTF. The DNA for the CDR3 is TGCGCCAGCAGCCAAGATCTAAAGGGGCTCGACTATGGCTACACCTTC.

The genes are TRBV6-1 and TRBJ2-4; the D gene is possibly TRBD2 (5 bases). Trimming pared 6 bases from V and 0 bases from J, leaving 15 bases between. CDR1 MNHNS and CDR2 SASEGT come from the germline V gene. This CDR3 spans 16 amino acids. For the CDR3, the DNA is TGTGCCAGCAGCGAACTAGTTTTACTAGCCAAAAACATTCAGTACTTC. It specifies CASSELVLLAKNIQYF.

The chain has TRBV7-9 and TRBJ1-1; 10 nucleotides match TRBD1. This CDR3 spans 16 amino acids. Trimming removed 1 base from V and 1 base from J; junction bases left unmatched: 3. Germline values: CDR1 SEHNR, CDR2 FQNEAQ (reference sequence). Here the CDR3 DNA reads TGTGCCAGCAGCTTAGGGACAGGGGGGAAGAACACTGAAGCTTTCTTT. Translated, it gives CASSLGTGGKNTEAFF. The entire variable domain, with the rest obtained from reference TRBV7-9 and TRBJ1-1, is as follows: DTGVSQNPRHKITKRGQNVTFRCDPISEHNRLYWYRQTLGQGPEFLTYFQNEAQLEKSRLLSDRFSAERPKGSFSTLEIQRTEQGDSAMYLCASSLGTGGKNTEAFFGQGTRLTVV.

The rearrangement joins TRBV15 to TRBJ2-7, with 8 bases identical to TRBD1. Trimming took 3 bases from V and 3 from J; bases not matched to a gene: 4. Germline values: CDR1 LNHNV, CDR2 YYDKDF (reference sequence). The CDR3 sequence is 14 residues long. CDR3 DNA: TGTGCCACCAGCAGTAACAGGGGGATCTACGAGCAGTACTTC. Translating it yields CATSSNRGIYEQYF. The full variable domain, in which reference TRBV15 and TRBJ2-7 provide the parts outside the CDR3, is DAMVIQNPRYQVTQFGKPVTLSCSQTLNHNVMYWYQQKSSQAPKLLFHYYDKDFNNEADTPDNFQSRRPNTSFCFLDIRSPGLGDTAMYLCATSSNRGIYEQYFGPGTRLTVT.

The chain combines TRBV3-1 (or the pseudogene TRBV3-2) with TRBJ2-7; 11 bases match TRBD2. V trimming: 1 base; J trimming: 2 bases; junction bases outside the gene matches: 4. The length of the CDR3 is 16 residues. From germline, CDR1 is LGHDT and CDR2 YNNKEL (reference sequence). The CDR3 sequence: CASSQVRLAGTYEQYF. The CDR3 nucleotides are TGTGCCAGCAGCCAAGTTAGACTAGCGGGGACCTACGAGCAGTACTTC.

V is TRBV5-1 and J is TRBJ2-3, with D unclear. The CDR3 length is 11 residues. Germline V gene sequence: CDR1 SGHRS, CDR2 YFSETQ. The V end lost 4 bases, the J end lost 4 bases, and 4 bases lay between the germline ends. The CDR3 nucleotides read TGCGCCAGCAGCCTATCAGATACGCAGTATTTT. Translating gives CASSLSDTQYF.

This chain joins TRBV19 and TRBJ1-5, with 9 positions matching TRBD1. The CDR3 length is 13 residues. With V trimmed by 5 bases and J by 5 bases, 1 base remained unmatched. The V gene's germline CDR1 is LNHDA and CDR2 SQIVND (reference sequence). Here the CDR3 reads CASSRDRDQPQHF. DNA of the CDR3: TGTGCCAGTAGTCGGGACAGGGATCAGCCCCAGCATTTT.

This sequence joins TRBV4-1 and TRBJ2-7, with 9 bases aligning to TRBD2. V shed 0 bases, J shed 7 bases, and the junction held 10 bases outside the gene matches. Germline CDR1 reads MGHRA; CDR2 reads YSYEKL. The CDR3 has 16 amino acids. CDR3 loop: CASSQEAGGLGGEQYF. CDR3 nucleotides: TGCGCCAGCAGCCAAGAAGCGGGAGGCCTCGGAGGGGAGCAGTACTTC.

The chain carries TRBV6-2 or TRBV6-3 and TRBJ2-1; 16 nucleotides align to TRBD2. V dropped 6 bases and J dropped 5; count of bases not matched to a gene: 7. The CDR3 is made up of 17 amino acids. Germline CDR1 MNHEY, CDR2 SVGEGT. The CDR3 coding sequence is TGTGCCAGCAGCCATGGGACTAGCGGGGGGGTTCACAATGAGCAGTTCTTC. It is translated as CASSHGTSGGVHNEQFF.

The chain links TRBV2 to TRBJ2-7; 8 bases fit TRBD2. CDR3 length: 16 residues. CDR1 and CDR2 (germline): SNHLY, FYNNEI. V shed 5 bases, J shed 4 bases, and the junction held 13 bases outside the gene matches. CDR3 amino acids: CASSPTGTRDLYEQYF. The CDR3, as DNA: TGTGCCAGCAGTCCTACCGGGACTAGGGACCTGTACGAGCAGTACTTC.